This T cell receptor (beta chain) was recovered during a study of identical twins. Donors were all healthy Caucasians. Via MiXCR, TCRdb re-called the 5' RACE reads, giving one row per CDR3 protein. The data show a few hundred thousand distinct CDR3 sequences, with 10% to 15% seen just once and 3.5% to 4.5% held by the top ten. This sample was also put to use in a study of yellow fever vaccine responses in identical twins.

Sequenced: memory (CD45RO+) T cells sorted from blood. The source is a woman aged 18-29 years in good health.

The CDR3 bases are TGCGCCAGCAGCTTGGCCACTGCAGGCCCGTACGATGAAAAACTGTTTTTT. This codes for CASSLATAGPYDEKLFF. The V gene is TRBV5-1, the J gene TRBJ1-4; D gene uncertain. CDR3 length: 17 residues. Germline V CDR1 and CDR2: SGHRS, YFSETQ. Deletions cut 0 bases from V and 6 bases from J, with 18 bases between.